These 4 T cell receptor beta chains came from one sample sequenced in a study of T cells after yellow fever vaccination. TCRdb processed the 5' RACE reads anew with MiXCR; each CDR3 protein has one entry. The repertoire has 510,000 or so distinct CDR3 sequences, roughly 21% of them found once; the top ten carry 14%. This material consisted of PBMCs, taken 15 days after the yellow fever booster vaccination. The receptors originated from a man younger than 40 who received the YFV17D yellow fever vaccine.

Comments on this clonotype: One end of the junction varies from germline; a read error may be responsible. The CDR3 DNA sequence: TGTGCTAGCAGCCAGGAGCTGGGGTGGGCCCAGTACTTC. This encodes CASSQELGWAQYF. The chain is built from TRBV7-7 and TRBJ2-5; D remains unclear. Per the germline V gene, CDR1 is SSHAT and CDR2 is FNYEAQ (reference sequence). The CDR3 has 13 residues.

The chain links TRBV7-2 to TRBJ2-7; perhaps TRBD1 as D (6 bases). CDR1 and CDR2 from the germline V gene are SGHTA and FQGNSA. The CDR3 length is 15 residues. V shed 5 bases and J shed 1 base, with 15 bases lying between them. CDR3 DNA sequence: TGTGCCAGCAGCCCACGGGCAGGACAGTCCTACGAGCAGTACTTC. Translated, it gives CASSPRAGQSYEQYF. The whole variable domain, remainder taken from reference TRBV7-2 and TRBJ2-7, is GAGVSQSPSNKVTEKGKDVELRCDPISGHTALYWYRQSLGQGLEFLIYFQGNSAPDKSGLPSDRFSAERTGGSVSTLTIQRTQQEDSAVYLCASSPRAGQSYEQYFGPGTRLTVT.

This clonotype was seen only a few times. The rearrangement links TRBV7-7 to TRBJ2-7; D is unclear. The CDR3 consists of 16 residues. The V gene's germline CDR1 is SSHAT and CDR2 FNYEAQ (reference sequence). V lost 5 bases and J 6 bases, leaving 23 bases between the germline ends. The CDR3 DNA sequence: TGTGCCAGCAGCCTAGGGCCTCCTATTCTGGGCGGCGAGCAGTACTTC. Translation gives CASSLGPPILGGEQYF. The full variable domain, in which reference TRBV7-7 and TRBJ2-7 provide the parts outside the CDR3, is GAGVSQSPRYKVTKRGQDVTLRCDPISSHATLYWYQQALGQGPEFLTYFNYEAQPDKSGLPSDRFSAERPEGSISTLTIQRTEQRDSAMYRCASSLGPPILGGEQYFGPGTRLTVT.

This chain joins TRBV6-1 and TRBJ2-3; D assignment may be TRBD1 or TRBD2 (6 bases each). The CDR3 extends over 17 amino acids. With 9 bases removed from V and 3 bases from J, the gap between germline ends came to 25 bases. Germline V gene lookup returns CDR1 MNHNS and CDR2 SASEGT. CDR3 residues: CASAASGAGRGTDTQYF. The CDR3 coding sequence is TGTGCCAGTGCCGCCTCGGGGGCAGGGCGTGGGACAGATACGCAGTATTTT.